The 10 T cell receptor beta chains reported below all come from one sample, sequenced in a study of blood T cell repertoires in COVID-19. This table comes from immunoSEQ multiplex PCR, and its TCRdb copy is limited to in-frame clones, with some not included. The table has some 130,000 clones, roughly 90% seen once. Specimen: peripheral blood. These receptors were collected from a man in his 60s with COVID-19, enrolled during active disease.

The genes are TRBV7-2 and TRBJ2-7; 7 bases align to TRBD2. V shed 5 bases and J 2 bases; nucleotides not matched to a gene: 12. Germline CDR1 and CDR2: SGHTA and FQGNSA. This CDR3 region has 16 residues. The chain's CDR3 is CASSPPGGRVTYEQYF. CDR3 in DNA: TGTGCCAGCAGCCCCCCTGGGGGGAGGGTAACCTACGAGCAGTACTTC.

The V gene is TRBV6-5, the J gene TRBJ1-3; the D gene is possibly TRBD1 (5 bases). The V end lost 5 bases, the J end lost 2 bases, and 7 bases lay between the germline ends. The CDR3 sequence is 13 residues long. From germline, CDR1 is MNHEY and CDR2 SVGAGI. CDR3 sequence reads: CASSRGAGNTIYF. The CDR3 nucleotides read TGTGCCAGCAGTCGGGGGGCTGGAAACACCATATATTTT.

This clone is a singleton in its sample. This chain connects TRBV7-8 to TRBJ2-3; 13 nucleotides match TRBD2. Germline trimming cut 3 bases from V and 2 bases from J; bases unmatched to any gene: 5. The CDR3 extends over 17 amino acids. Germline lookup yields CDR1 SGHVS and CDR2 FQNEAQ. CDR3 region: CASSLAGLAGNTDTQYF. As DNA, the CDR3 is TGTGCCAGCAGCTTGGCGGGACTAGCGGGAAACACAGATACGCAGTATTTT.

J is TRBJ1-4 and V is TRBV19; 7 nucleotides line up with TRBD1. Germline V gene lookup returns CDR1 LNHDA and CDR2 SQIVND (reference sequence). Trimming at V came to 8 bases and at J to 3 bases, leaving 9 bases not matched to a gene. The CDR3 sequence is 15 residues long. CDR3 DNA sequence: TGTGCCAGTCGGACAGGTCCTCCTCCTAATGAAAAACTGTTTTTT. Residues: CASRTGPPPNEKLFF.

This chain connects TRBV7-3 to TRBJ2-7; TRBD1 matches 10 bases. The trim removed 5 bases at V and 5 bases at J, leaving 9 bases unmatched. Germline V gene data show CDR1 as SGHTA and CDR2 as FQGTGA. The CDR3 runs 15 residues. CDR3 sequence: CASSMTGGAGHEQYF. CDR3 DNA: TGTGCCAGCAGCATGACAGGGGGCGCTGGCCACGAGCAGTACTTC.

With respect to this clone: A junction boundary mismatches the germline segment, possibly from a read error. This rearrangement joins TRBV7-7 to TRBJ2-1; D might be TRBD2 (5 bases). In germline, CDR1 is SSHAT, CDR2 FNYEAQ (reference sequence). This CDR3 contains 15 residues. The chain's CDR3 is CASSPQAESFGEQFF. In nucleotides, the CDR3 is TGTGCTAGCAGCCCTCAAGCGGAGTCCTTCGGTGAGCAGTTCTTC. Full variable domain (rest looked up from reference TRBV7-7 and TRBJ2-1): GAGVSQSPRYKVTKRGQDVTLRCDPISSHATLYWYQQALGQGPEFLTYFNYEAQPDKSGLPSDRFSAERPEGSISTLTIQRTEQRDSAMYRCASSPQAESFGEQFFGPGTRLTVL.

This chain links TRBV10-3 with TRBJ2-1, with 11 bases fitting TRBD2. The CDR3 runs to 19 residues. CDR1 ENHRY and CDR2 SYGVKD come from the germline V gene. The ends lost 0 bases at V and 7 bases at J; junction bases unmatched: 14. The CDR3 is CAISESFQGSGRALNEQFF. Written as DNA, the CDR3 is TGTGCCATCAGTGAGTCATTTCAGGGTAGCGGGAGGGCCTTGAATGAGCAGTTCTTC.

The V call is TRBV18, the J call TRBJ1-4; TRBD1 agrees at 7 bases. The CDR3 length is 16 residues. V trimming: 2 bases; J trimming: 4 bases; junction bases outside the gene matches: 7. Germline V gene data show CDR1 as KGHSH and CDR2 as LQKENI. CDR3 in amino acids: CASSPSMAGGNEKLFF. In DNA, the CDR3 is TGTGCCAGCTCACCATCCATGGCAGGGGGTAATGAAAAACTGTTTTTT.

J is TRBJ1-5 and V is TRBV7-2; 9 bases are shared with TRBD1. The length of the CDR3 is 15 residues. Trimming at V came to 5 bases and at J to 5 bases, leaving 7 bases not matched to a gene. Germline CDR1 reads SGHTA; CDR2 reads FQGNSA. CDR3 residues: CASSAQGALYQPQHF. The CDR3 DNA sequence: TGTGCCAGCAGCGCACAGGGGGCGTTATATCAGCCCCAGCATTTT.

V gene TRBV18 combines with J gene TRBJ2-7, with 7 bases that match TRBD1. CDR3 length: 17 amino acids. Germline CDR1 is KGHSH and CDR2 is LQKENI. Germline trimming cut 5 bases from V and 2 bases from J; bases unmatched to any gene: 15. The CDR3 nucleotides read TGTGCCAGCTCATACAGGGTTGGGACAGTAGATCCCTACGAGCAGTACTTC. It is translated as CASSYRVGTVDPYEQYF.